Below, 25 T cell receptor beta chains from the same sample are listed, as sequenced in a study of T-cell memory formation after mild COVID-19 (dated by TCRdb to the early 2020s). Library preparation was by 5' RACE. The instrument given in TCRdb is Illumina NovaSeq 6000. TCRdb passed the public sequencing reads through fastp at Q25 and MiXCR, retaining productive beta sequences. Rows are unified per CDR3 protein, each entry keeping the most common DNA and genes. The sample has 65,000 to 100,000 distinct CDR3 sequences on record, around 13% of them singletons. The top ten clones comprise around two fifths of the sample. Sample: PBMCs or a T cell subset sorted from them (not recorded which). These receptors came from a man aged 18 to 30 who had mild COVID-19 (a few samples of this study predate the infection). The sample titles of this study are shuffled in the database, so cell type and time point are left out; the donor was told from shared clones.

This clonotype came up a few times. The chain links TRBV5-1 to TRBJ2-3; D perhaps matches TRBD1 (6 bases). Germline CDR1 reads SGHRS; CDR2 reads YFSETQ. The V gene lost 2 bases and the J gene lost 4 bases, with 14 bases spanning the gap. The CDR3 is 15 amino acids. The CDR3: CASSFRNRESDTQYF. As DNA, the CDR3 is TGCGCCAGCAGCTTCCGAAACAGGGAATCAGATACGCAGTATTTT. Supplemented by reference TRBV5-1 and TRBJ2-3, the full variable domain reads KAGVTQTPRYLIKTRGQQVTLSCSPISGHRSVSWYQQTPGQGLQFLFEYFSETQRNKGNFPGRFSGRQFSNSRSEMNVSTLELGDSALYLCASSFRNRESDTQYFGPGTRLTVL.

This clonotype was counted at least ten times. The CDR3 spells CASSFGGAETEAFF. In DNA form, the CDR3 reads TGTGCCAGCAGCTTCGGGGGGGCAGAAACTGAAGCTTTCTTT. The V and J genes are TRBV5-4 and TRBJ1-1; a possible D gene is TRBD1 (6 bases). The germline gives CDR1 SGHNT, CDR2 YYREEE (reference sequence). Trimming left V 2 bases short and J 5 bases short, with 13 bases between. This CDR3 comprises 14 residues. The whole variable domain, filled in from reference TRBV5-4 and TRBJ1-1, reads ETGVTQSPTHLIKTRGQQVTLRCSSQSGHNTVSWYQQALGQGPQFIFQYYREEENGRGNFPPRFSGLQFPNYSSELNVNALELDDSALYLCASSFGGAETEAFFGQGTRLTVV.

A few counts support this clonotype. The V call is TRBV20-1, the J call TRBJ1-6, with 7 positions matching TRBD1. With V trimmed by 0 bases and J by 7 bases, 9 bases remained unmatched. CDR1 is DFQATT, CDR2 SNEGSKA, per germline (reference sequence). The CDR3 consists of 16 residues. For the CDR3, the DNA is TGCAGTGCTAGAGATCGGGAACAGGGGTCGAATTCACCCCTCCACTTT. Protein: CSARDREQGSNSPLHF.

This clonotype was observed at least ten times. CDR3 bases: TGCAGTGCTAGAGATCTAGCGGGGGTCACAGATACGCAGTATTTT. Translating gives CSARDLAGVTDTQYF. The gene calls are TRBV20-1 and TRBJ2-3; TRBD2 agrees at 10 bases. There are 15 residues in the CDR3. CDR1 and CDR2 (germline): DFQATT, SNEGSKA (reference sequence). The V and J ends lost 0 bases and 2 bases, in that order; junction bases with no gene match: 2.

This clonotype was picked up many times. The V gene is TRBV7-9, the J gene TRBJ1-1; D is unclear. In germline, CDR1 is SEHNR, CDR2 FQNEAQ (reference sequence). The CDR3 runs 13 residues. The V end lost 5 bases, the J end lost 3 bases, and 10 bases lay between the germline ends. The CDR3 protein is CASSPRGDTEAFF. DNA for the CDR3: TGTGCCAGCAGCCCACGGGGAGACACTGAAGCTTTCTTT.

The V gene is TRBV24-1, the J gene TRBJ1-6; D is ambiguous. V lost 12 bases and J 0 bases, leaving 14 bases between the germline ends. The CDR3 consists of 15 residues. Germline V gives CDR1 KGHDR, CDR2 SFDVKD. The CDR3 coding sequence is TGTGCCCCCGCGGGAGGGAGCTCCTATAATTCACCCCTCCACTTT. The encoded protein is CAPAGGSSYNSPLHF.

The V call is TRBV11-1, the J call TRBJ2-7; tentatively, D is TRBD1 (5 bases). V lost 1 base and J 6 bases, leaving 10 bases between the germline ends. Germline V gene lookup returns CDR1 SGHAT and CDR2 FQDESV (reference sequence). The CDR3 contains 13 residues. The CDR3 reads CASSLGIGAEQYV. The CDR3 DNA reads as TGTGCCAGCAGCTTAGGAATAGGGGCCGAGCAGTACGTC.

The gene calls are TRBV5-1 and TRBJ2-1; 8 nucleotides match TRBD2. V trimming: 5 bases; J trimming: 0 bases; junction bases outside the gene matches: 7. This CDR3 has 16 amino acids. Germline V gene lookup returns CDR1 SGHRS and CDR2 YFSETQ. CDR3 loop: CASSPPSGFSYNEQFF. CDR3 bases: TGCGCCAGCAGTCCGCCTAGCGGGTTCTCCTACAATGAGCAGTTCTTC.

This clonotype was seen only once. The genes are TRBV4-2 and TRBJ1-1; D ambiguous. This CDR3 spans 12 amino acids. The germline V and J ends were trimmed by 2 bases and 2 bases, with 3 bases remaining between them. CDR1 and CDR2 (germline): LGHNA, YNFKEQ. CDR3 bases: TGTGCCAGCAGCCAATATAACACTGAAGCTTTCTTT. Its protein product is CASSQYNTEAFF.

This chain links TRBV29-1 with TRBJ1-1; TRBD1 matches 9 bases. V trimming: 6 bases; J trimming: 4 bases; junction bases outside the gene matches: 12. Germline CDR1 is SQVTM and CDR2 is ANQGSEA. This CDR3 has 15 amino acids. In DNA form, the CDR3 reads TGCAGCGTCTCGGACAGGGGAGAGGATGGCACTGAAGCTTTCTTT. It specifies CSVSDRGEDGTEAFF.

V gene TRBV7-9 combines with J gene TRBJ2-2; 11 bases line up with TRBD2. V shed 0 bases and J 2 bases; nucleotides not matched to a gene: 2. The CDR3 extends over 17 amino acids. Germline V CDR1 and CDR2: SEHNR, FQNEAQ (reference sequence). Here the CDR3 reads CASSLAGTSGNTGELFF. The CDR3 bases are TGTGCCAGCAGCTTAGCCGGGACTAGCGGCAACACCGGGGAGCTGTTTTTT. Filled out from reference TRBV7-9 and TRBJ2-2, the complete variable domain reads DTGVSQNPRHKITKRGQNVTFRCDPISEHNRLYWYRQTLGQGPEFLTYFQNEAQLEKSRLLSDRFSAERPKGSFSTLEIQRTEQGDSAMYLCASSLAGTSGNTGELFFGEGSRLTVL.

This clonotype was seen a few times. The V call is TRBV5-1, the J call TRBJ2-7; the D call may be TRBD1 or TRBD2 (6 bases each). The CDR3 is 14 residues long. Trimming left V 0 bases short and J 3 bases short, with 10 bases between. Germline V CDR1 and CDR2: SGHRS, YFSETQ. As DNA, the CDR3 is TGCGCCAGCAGCTTGGTGGGGGGCGGCTACGAGCAGTACTTC. It is translated as CASSLVGGGYEQYF.

This clonotype was picked up a small number of times. The J gene is TRBJ1-5, the V gene TRBV7-9; no reliable D call. Germline V CDR1 and CDR2: SEHNR, FQNEAQ (reference sequence). The CDR3 covers 16 residues. V was pared by 3 bases and J by 9 bases, with 21 bases between. CDR3 DNA sequence: TGTGCCAGCAGCTTGGCCCGCGACGGTTCCCTTGGGCCCCAGCATTTT. It yields the protein CASSLARDGSLGPQHF.

The table lists this clonotype with a few counts. The chain employs TRBV6-6 and TRBJ2-3, with unresolved D. The CDR3 covers 12 residues. Germline V CDR1 and CDR2: MNHNY, SVGAGI (reference sequence). Trimming cost V 2 bases and J 6 bases, with 6 bases left between them. This CDR3 is CASSYGEDTQYF. The CDR3 coding sequence is TGTGCCAGCAGTTACGGTGAGGATACGCAGTATTTT.

The chain combines TRBV7-9 with TRBJ1-2, with D tentatively TRBD1 (5 bases). Trimming shortened V by 0 bases and J by 7 bases, and 15 bases separated the two germline ends. CDR1 is SEHNR, CDR2 FQNEAQ, per germline (reference sequence). This CDR3 is 15 amino acids long. This chain's CDR3 is CASSLAGVGGRGYTF. CDR3 coding DNA: TGTGCCAGCAGCTTAGCCGGGGTGGGGGGTCGTGGCTACACCTTC. The full variable domain, completed using reference TRBV7-9 and TRBJ1-2, is DTGVSQNPRHKITKRGQNVTFRCDPISEHNRLYWYRQTLGQGPEFLTYFQNEAQLEKSRLLSDRFSAERPKGSFSTLEIQRTEQGDSAMYLCASSLAGVGGRGYTFGSGTRLTVV.

In its sample, this clonotype was seen a few times. The rearrangement uses TRBV6-6 and TRBJ2-1; D remains ambiguous. Germline V lookup: CDR1 MNHNY, CDR2 SVGAGI (reference sequence). The CDR3 consists of 14 residues. The ends were cut back, 0 bases at V and 5 bases at J, with 8 bases in the middle. The CDR3 nucleotides are TGTGCCAGCAGTTACTCGAACAGTAACAATGAGCAGTTCTTC. Translating gives CASSYSNSNNEQFF.

This clonotype came up many times. The chain combines TRBV29-1 with TRBJ2-1; TRBD1 matches at 9 bases. V was clipped by 2 bases and J by 6 bases; unmatched bases: 8. Germline CDR1 is SQVTM and CDR2 is ANQGSEA. CDR3 length: 15 amino acids. The CDR3 bases are TGCAGCGTTGAACCAACGGACAGGGGAGGCAATGAGCAGTTCTTC. Translation: CSVEPTDRGGNEQFF.

This clonotype was observed a few times. The rearrangement links TRBV7-2 to TRBJ2-3; D is uncertain. Germline CDR1 SGHTA, CDR2 FQGNSA. The CDR3 consists of 15 residues. The V end was cut by 4 bases, the J end by 4 bases, with 15 bases between. The DNA of the CDR3 is TGTGCCAGCAGCTCCTGGACCTCGGGCGCAGATACGCAGTATTTT. Translated, it gives CASSSWTSGADTQYF.

V and J are TRBV7-3 and TRBJ2-1; D gene uncertain. This CDR3 is built from 14 residues. Trimming cost V 5 bases and J 10 bases, with 18 bases left between them. Germline V gives CDR1 SGHTA, CDR2 FQGTGA. Here the CDR3 DNA reads TGTGCCAGCAGCCCCCACACGGACCCTCAGGAGCAGTTCTTC. Amino acid sequence: CASSPHTDPQEQFF.

This clonotype has just a few counts. The V call is TRBV7-9, the J call TRBJ1-4, with 11 nucleotides matching TRBD1. The CDR3 loop spans 14 amino acids. Trimming at V came to 5 bases and at J to 7 bases, leaving 3 bases not matched to a gene. CDR1 and CDR2 (germline): SEHNR, FQNEAQ (reference sequence). CDR3: CASSRTGGVEKLFF. Written as DNA, the CDR3 is TGTGCCAGCAGCCGGACAGGGGGCGTTGAAAAACTGTTTTTT.

The chain has TRBV6-5 and TRBJ1-2, with 7 bases aligning to TRBD1. Per germline, CDR1 MNHEY and CDR2 SVGAGI. V was pared by 6 bases and J by 8 bases, with 9 bases of the junction left unmatched. The CDR3 runs 13 residues. The CDR3 region has the DNA TGTGCCAGCAGCCCGACAGGGTCGATAGGCTACACCTTC. Its protein is CASSPTGSIGYTF.

This clonotype was detected only once. The genes are TRBV4-3 and TRBJ2-2; TRBD2 might be the D (6 bases). The V end was cut by 0 bases, the J end by 2 bases, with 16 bases between. CDR3 length equals 18 residues. Germline assignment: CDR1 LGHNA and CDR2 YSLEER. Here the CDR3 reads CASSQDIWRGENTGELFF. Written as DNA, the CDR3 is TGCGCCAGCAGCCAAGATATTTGGAGGGGCGAAAACACCGGGGAGCTGTTTTTT.

The gene calls are TRBV7-9 and TRBJ2-5, with TRBD2 as a possible D gene (6 bases). The ends were cut back, 6 bases at V and 1 base at J, with 9 bases in the middle. Germline values: CDR1 SEHNR, CDR2 FQNEAQ (reference sequence). The CDR3 runs 13 residues. CDR3 sequence reads: CASRGTLQETQYF. CDR3 bases: TGTGCCAGCAGGGGGACTCTCCAAGAGACCCAGTACTTC.

V gene TRBV7-2 combines with J gene TRBJ1-5; D is possibly TRBD1 (6 bases). Trimming pared 5 bases from V and 3 bases from J, leaving 17 bases between. The germline V gene encodes CDR1 SGHTA and CDR2 FQGNSA. This CDR3 contains 16 residues. This CDR3 reads CASSPKVGADNQPQHF. The CDR3 DNA reads as TGTGCCAGCAGCCCCAAGGTGGGGGCGGACAATCAGCCCCAGCATTTT.

The rearrangement joins TRBV20-1 to TRBJ1-1, with 7 bases identical to TRBD1. The CDR3 has 15 residues. Germline CDR1 and CDR2: DFQATT and SNEGSKA (reference sequence). V dropped 6 bases and J dropped 4; count of bases not matched to a gene: 14. CDR3: CSAAGTAFSGTEAFF. The CDR3 region has the DNA TGCAGTGCCGCGGGGACAGCTTTTAGTGGCACTGAAGCTTTCTTT.